This TCR beta chain is from a study of cytomegalovirus exposure and HLA in healthy donors. Whole-study findings and limits: It was around 160 TCR beta chains that were listed as cytomegalovirus-associated. Several top significant clusters appeared, in a later analysis, to be linked to common viral pathogens.

Primers for the PCR totalled 60 Vbeta and 13 Jbeta. TCRdb keeps only in-frame clones here, not all; method: immunoSEQ multiplex PCR. The table lists 200,000 to 250,000 clones, 75% to 85% of them singletons. At collection, donors were nominally healthy, but unrecorded immune exposures were probable. V lost 6 bases, J lost 6 bases, and 8 bases stayed unmatched. The CDR3 is 14 residues long. Germline CDR1 MNHEY, CDR2 SMNVEV (reference sequence). In regard to this clone: The antigen is undetermined.

The clonotype comes from a woman aged 55 to 70 in good health and CMV-seropositive. The chain uses TRBV27 and TRBJ2-3; 8 nucleotides align to TRBD1. Sequenced material: PBMCs. The DNA for the CDR3 is TGTGCCAGCAGGCGGACAGGGTTCGACGATACGCAGTATTTT. This sequence encodes CASRRTGFDDTQYF.